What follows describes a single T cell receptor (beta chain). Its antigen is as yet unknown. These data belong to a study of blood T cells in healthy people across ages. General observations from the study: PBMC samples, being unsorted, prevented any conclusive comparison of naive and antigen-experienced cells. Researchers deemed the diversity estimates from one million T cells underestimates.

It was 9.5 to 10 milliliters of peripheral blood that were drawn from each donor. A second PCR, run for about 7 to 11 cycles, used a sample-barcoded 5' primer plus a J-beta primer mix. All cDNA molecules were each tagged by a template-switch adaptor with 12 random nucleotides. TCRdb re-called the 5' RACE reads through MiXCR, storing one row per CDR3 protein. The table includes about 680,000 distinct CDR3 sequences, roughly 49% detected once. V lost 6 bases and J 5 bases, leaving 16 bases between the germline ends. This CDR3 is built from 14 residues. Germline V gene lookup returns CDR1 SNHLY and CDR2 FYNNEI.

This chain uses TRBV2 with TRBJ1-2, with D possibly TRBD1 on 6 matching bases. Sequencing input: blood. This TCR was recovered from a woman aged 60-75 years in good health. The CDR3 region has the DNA TGTGCCAGCAGGGACAGTTTGGGAGGATATGGCTACACCTTC. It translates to CASRDSLGGYGYTF.